Listed below are T cell receptor beta chains from one sample, sequenced in a study of cytomegalovirus exposure and HLA in healthy donors. Sequenced by immunoSEQ multiplex PCR; TCRdb stores in-frame clones only, minus some. The data hold about 100,000 clones, with approximately 85% observed a single time. Sequenced: PBMCs. Receptor source: a young woman in good health and CMV-seronegative. The CDR3 runs from the conserved cysteine through the conserved F or W. D genes are given only for firm matches. Not all rows give a size; the values are once, few, many and, for expanded clones, a class.

size | D | J | V | DNA | CDR3
few | . | TRBJ2-2 | TRBV15 | TGTGCCACCAGCATCGGGACACCGAACACCGGGGAGCTGTTTTTT | CATSIGTPNTGELFF
. | . | TRBJ2-3 | TRBV4-1 | TGCGCCAGCAGCCAGGACATAGGTTCAGATACGCAGTATTTT | CASSQDIGSDTQYF
once | . | TRBJ2-7 | TRBV20-1 | TGCAGTGCAACCAGCTCCTACGAGCAGTACTTC | CSATSSYEQYF
. | TRBD1 | TRBJ2-1 | TRBV27 | TGTGCCAGCAGCGGAGACAGGGATGAGCAGTTCTTC | CASSGDRDEQFF
. | . | TRBJ2-7 | TRBV21-1 | TGTGCCAGCAGCAAAGCGCTGGGGCAGGAGAAGGACTTC | CASSKALGQEKDF
. | . | TRBJ1-2 | TRBV2 | TGTGCCAGCAGTGAAGCGAGGCAGGGTGCCCTCTTTTCGAACTATGGCTACACCTTC | CASSEARQGALFSNYGYTF
many | TRBD1 | TRBJ1-5 | TRBV6-1 | TGTGCCAGCGATAAGGGGGCAAATCAGCCCCAGCATTTT | CASDKGANQPQHF
. | TRBD1 | TRBJ1-3 | TRBV9 | TGTGCCAGCAGCGTTACGGACAGGGGGCCTGGAAACACCATATATTTT | CASSVTDRGPGNTIYF
. | . | TRBJ1-1 | TRBV5-1 | TGCGCCAGCAGCTTGTCCCGAGACTTGAACACTGAAGCTTTCTTT | CASSLSRDLNTEAFF
. | . | TRBJ2-7 | TRBV5-4 | TGTGCCAGCAGCTTGGGAGAAGCGGTCACCTACGAGCAGTACTTC | CASSLGEAVTYEQYF
. | TRBD2 | TRBJ2-7 | TRBV11-2 | TGTGCCAGCAGCTTAGGGGGGGGTGAGCAGTACTTC | CASSLGGGEQYF
. | TRBD2 | TRBJ2-5 | TRBV15 | TGTGCCACCAGCAGAGAGGGGGGGAGGAGGCTGATCCAACAAGAGACCCAGTACTTC | CATSREGGRRLIQQETQYF
. | TRBD1 | TRBJ2-4 | TRBV5-1 | TGCGCCAGCAGTGTTACGTGGGACAGTCTAGCCAAAAACATTCAGTACTTC | CASSVTWDSLAKNIQYF
. | . | TRBJ2-3 | TRBV5-1 | TGCGCCAGCAGCTTTACCGCAGGGATCGCAGATACGCAGTATTTT | CASSFTAGIADTQYF
once | . | TRBJ2-4 | TRBV7-3 | TGTGCCAGCAGCTTAACGGGGGGCGGGGGCTCACCTCTAGCCAAAAACATTCAGTACTTC | CASSLTGGGGSPLAKNIQYF
. | TRBD2 | TRBJ2-7 | TRBV9 | TGTGCCAGCAGCGCGGGACTAGCGGGGCCCGAGCAGTACTTC | CASSAGLAGPEQYF
once | TRBD1 | TRBJ1-1 | TRBV29-1 | TGCAGCGTCATTACAGGGGACACTGAAGCTTTCTTT | CSVITGDTEAFF
. | TRBD1 | TRBJ2-2 | TRBV18 | TGTGCCAGCTCAGCGAAAACAGGGGGCACCGGGGAGCTGTTTTTT | CASSAKTGGTGELFF
. | . | TRBJ2-7 | TRBV27 | TGTGCCAGCAGAGACTCGGACAGATCCTACGAGCAGTACTTC | CASRDSDRSYEQYF
once | TRBD1 | TRBJ1-1 | TRBV13 | TGTGCCAGCAGCTTAAGGACAGGGCCGGGAACTGAAGCTTTCTTT | CASSLRTGPGTEAFF
. | TRBD1 | TRBJ1-1 | TRBV18 | TGTGCCAGCTCACCACGGACAGGTGGGACTGAAGCTTTCTTT | CASSPRTGGTEAFF
. | TRBD1 | TRBJ1-1 | TRBV6-1 | TGTGCCAGCAGTGAATCTCGGGACAGGGTATACTATGTGAACACTGAAGCTTTCTTT | CASSESRDRVYYVNTEAFF
. | . | TRBJ1-4 | TRBV7-8 | TGTGCCAGCAGCCTAGGCGGGACTAATGAAAAACTGTTTTTT | CASSLGGTNEKLFF
. | TRBD1 | TRBJ2-2 | TRBV6-4 | TGTGCCAGTGGGGACAGTAACACCGGGGAGCTGTTTTTT | CASGDSNTGELFF
. | . | TRBJ1-5 | TRBV6-6 | TGTGCCAGCCGTAGGAGGGGGGGCGATGTAAATCAGCCCCAGCATTTT | CASRRRGGDVNQPQHF
. | . | TRBJ1-2 | TRBV6-5 | TGTGCCAGCAAGGCAGGGTCTCCCTATGGCTACACCTTC | CASKAGSPYGYTF
. | . | TRBJ2-1 | TRBV30 | TGTGCCTGGAGTTCTAGCCCTGACGATGAGCAGTTCTTC | CAWSSSPDDEQFF
. | . | TRBJ2-1 | TRBV28 | TGTGCCAGCACCCAAGGGGCCTCCTCCTACAATGAGCAGTTCTTC | CASTQGASSYNEQFF
. | . | TRBJ2-1 | TRBV20-1 | TGCAGTGCTAGAGCGGATGAGCAGTTCTTC | CSARADEQFF
few | TRBD1 | TRBJ1-2 | TRBV12-5 | TGTGCTAGTGGTTTTGGGACAGGGTTCGGCTACACCTTC | CASGFGTGFGYTF
. | . | TRBJ1-5 | TRBV21-1 | TGTGCCAGCACCTCCCAGGCGAATAATCAGCCCCAGCATTTT | CASTSQANNQPQHF
. | . | TRBJ2-1 | TRBV15 | TGTGCCACCAGCTTTAGGCGGGGATGGGGTTCCAATGAGCAGTTCTTC | CATSFRRGWGSNEQFF
. | . | TRBJ2-3 | TRBV2 | TGTGCCAGCAGTGTCAGGGCCACAGATACGCAGTATTTT | CASSVRATDTQYF
. | TRBD1 | TRBJ2-1 | TRBV25-1 | TGTGCCAGCAGGGAAACCGGGACAGTTTACAATGAGCAGTTCTTC | CASRETGTVYNEQFF
. | TRBD2 | TRBJ2-7 | TRBV6-1 | TGTGCCAGCAGTGACACCCTAGCGGCATACGAGCAGTACTTC | CASSDTLAAYEQYF
. | TRBD1 | TRBJ2-7 | TRBV5-4 | TGTGCCAGCAGCTTGGGGGACAGGGCGATCCACGAGCAGTACTTC | CASSLGDRAIHEQYF
. | . | TRBJ2-7 | TRBV5-1 | TGCGCCAGCAGCTTGGACAGTGTCCCCTACGAGCAGTACTTC | CASSLDSVPYEQYF
. | TRBD1 | TRBJ1-2 | TRBV30 | TGTGCCTGGAGTGCCTACCTTGGGACAGGCTCTGGCTACACCTTC | CAWSAYLGTGSGYTF
. | TRBD2 | TRBJ2-1 | TRBV7-3 | TGTGCCAGCAGCACACTAGCGGGGGGAGCCATCTACAATGAGCAGTTCTTC | CASSTLAGGAIYNEQFF
. | TRBD1 | TRBJ2-7 | TRBV27 | TGTGCCAGCAGTCCCGGGACAGCCTACGAGCAGTACTTC | CASSPGTAYEQYF
. | TRBD2 | TRBJ2-3 | TRBV9 | TGTGCCAGCAGCGCGCAGCGGGGGGGCCTTCATACGCAGTATTTT | CASSAQRGGLHTQYF
. | TRBD1 | TRBJ1-6 | TRBV28 | TGTGCCAGCAGCCTGACAGGGGGTGTTTCACCCCTCCACTTT | CASSLTGGVSPLHF
. | . | TRBJ1-2 | TRBV29-1 | TGCAGCGTGAAAGAGGGCTACACCTTC | CSVKEGYTF
few | TRBD2 | TRBJ2-3 | TRBV29-1 | TGCAGCGTTGTAGCATCACTAGCGGGGGTCAGCACAGATACGCAGTATTTT | CSVVASLAGVSTDTQYF
many | . | TRBJ2-2 | TRBV5-1 | TGCGCCAGCAATATAGGCAGGGATGGCTTCACCGGGGAGCTGTTTTTT | CASNIGRDGFTGELFF
. | TRBD1 | TRBJ2-7 | TRBV5-1 | TGCGCCAGCAGCCTCGGGCGACAGGGGGCCGCCTACGAGCAGTACTTC | CASSLGRQGAAYEQYF
. | . | TRBJ2-1 | TRBV7-2 | TGTGCCAGCAGCCGTAATGCCCGGGAGCAGTTCTTC | CASSRNAREQFF
. | . | TRBJ2-3 | TRBV15 | TGTGCCACCAGCAGAGATATCCGAGACAGTCCCTTGGATACGCAGTATTTT | CATSRDIRDSPLDTQYF
. | TRBD1 | TRBJ1-4 | TRBV9 | TGTGCCAGCAGCCCGACAGGGGGATATAATGAAAAACTGTTTTTT | CASSPTGGYNEKLFF
. | TRBD1 | TRBJ1-2 | TRBV30 | TGTGCCTGGACGAGAACAGGGGATGGCTACACCTTC | CAWTRTGDGYTF